The T cell receptor beta chain described here comes from a study of coeliac disease. Study in general: Coeliac patients had newly diagnosed active disease, refractory type I disease, or gluten-free diet control. High-resolution HLA typing was lacking; TRBV7-2 bias was queried instead.

Overall study findings and caveats: TRB repertoires were largely private, with most amino acid sequences found in only one sample. Published gliadin-specific TRB sequences appeared in about 45% of the 18 coeliac samples, 1 of 6 controls.

Produced via immunoSEQ multiplex PCR; TCRdb's table is partial and in-frame only. The data show 6,500 to 8,000 clones, 66% seen once. Germline V gene lookup returns CDR1 SGHRS and CDR2 YFSETQ. This CDR3 is built from 15 residues. Between the trimmed V and J ends, which lost 0 bases and 3 bases, there was a span of 12 bases. This clone was counted between two and nine times. Its specificity is not known. This sequence was found in a man aged 45-65 years with active celiac disease. Input material: lamina propria lymphocytes from the gut. The chain has TRBV5-1 and TRBJ2-5, with D tentatively TRBD2 (5 bases). The CDR3 spells CASSLAGYGKETQYF. The DNA of the CDR3 is TGCGCCAGCAGCTTGGCAGGATACGGGAAAGAGACCCAGTACTTC.